These 7 T cell receptor beta chains were sequenced from one sample in a study of PD-L1 blockade in urothelial cancer. Here immunoSEQ multiplex PCR was the method, and the copy in TCRdb shows in-frame clones only, minus some. The table shows more than 65,000 clones, with about 85% occurring only once. The material was PBMCs, obtained around atezolizumab (anti-PD-L1) treatment. These receptor sequences come from an older woman with urothelial cancer.

This clone was seen only once. V gene TRBV11-2 combines with J gene TRBJ1-2; D unclear. V lost 2 bases to trimming and J lost 3 bases, with 13 bases between them. Per germline, CDR1 SGHAT and CDR2 FQNNGV. This CDR3 contains 15 residues. The CDR3 nucleotides read TGTGCCAGCAGCTTAATATATCCCCCGGACTATGGCTACACCTTC. Amino acids: CASSLIYPPDYGYTF.

This chain uses TRBV5-1 with TRBJ2-1, with 13 bases fitting TRBD2. J lost 9 bases, V lost 4 bases, and 16 bases had no gene match. CDR3 size: 18 residues. Germline V lookup: CDR1 SGHRS, CDR2 YFSETQ. CDR3 region: CASSVGNSGLAGVREQFF. In DNA, the CDR3 is TGCGCCAGCAGCGTAGGGAATTCCGGACTAGCGGGAGTCCGTGAGCAGTTCTTC.

The genes are TRBV18 and TRBJ1-5; D not resolved. Germline assignment: CDR1 KGHSH and CDR2 LQKENI. Trimming took 1 base from V and 4 from J, leaving 11 bases between them. This CDR3 has 15 residues. The DNA of the CDR3 is TGTGCCAGCTCACCACAGGGAGGGCGAAATCAGCCCCAGCATTTT. It yields the protein CASSPQGGRNQPQHF.

V is TRBV29-1 and J is TRBJ2-1; perhaps TRBD2 as D (9 bases). CDR1 and CDR2 from the germline V gene are SQVTM and ANQGSEA. Trimming stripped 7 bases from V and 7 bases from J, with 23 bases between. The CDR3 is 15 amino acids. The CDR3 DNA follows: TGCAGCGCACCCCAGGGGGCTAGCGGGAAGAATGAGCAGTTCTTC. This translates into CSAPQGASGKNEQFF.

This chain joins TRBV7-6 and TRBJ2-5; 11 bases match TRBD2. There are 17 residues in the CDR3. Germline-derived CDR1 and CDR2 are SGHVS and FNYEAQ. The ends lost 1 base at V and 2 bases at J; junction bases unmatched: 6. In DNA form, the CDR3 reads TGTGCCAGCAGCTTAGGCCCCGGGACTAGCGGACAAGAGACCCAGTACTTC. Protein sequence: CASSLGPGTSGQETQYF.

This clone was detected only a few times. The chain recombines TRBV10-1 with TRBJ2-2; TRBD1 matches at 11 bases. Germline CDR1 WNHNN, CDR2 SYGVQD (reference sequence). CDR3 length equals 15 residues. Unmatched junction bases numbered 5, after V lost 4 bases and J lost 7 bases. The CDR3 nucleotides are TGCGCCAGCAGTGCCCGGACAGGGGGCATCGGGGAGCTGTTTTTT. This gives the protein CASSARTGGIGELFF.

This clone showed up just once. This rearrangement joins TRBV7-9 to TRBJ1-3; possibly TRBD1 for D (5 bases). The CDR3 is made up of 15 amino acids. With 3 bases removed from V and 1 base from J, the gap between germline ends came to 10 bases. Looked up from germline, CDR1 is SEHNR and CDR2 is FQNEAQ (reference sequence). CDR3 bases: TGTGCCAGCAGCTTCACCCACAGGTCTGGAAACACCATATATTTT. This sequence encodes CASSFTHRSGNTIYF.